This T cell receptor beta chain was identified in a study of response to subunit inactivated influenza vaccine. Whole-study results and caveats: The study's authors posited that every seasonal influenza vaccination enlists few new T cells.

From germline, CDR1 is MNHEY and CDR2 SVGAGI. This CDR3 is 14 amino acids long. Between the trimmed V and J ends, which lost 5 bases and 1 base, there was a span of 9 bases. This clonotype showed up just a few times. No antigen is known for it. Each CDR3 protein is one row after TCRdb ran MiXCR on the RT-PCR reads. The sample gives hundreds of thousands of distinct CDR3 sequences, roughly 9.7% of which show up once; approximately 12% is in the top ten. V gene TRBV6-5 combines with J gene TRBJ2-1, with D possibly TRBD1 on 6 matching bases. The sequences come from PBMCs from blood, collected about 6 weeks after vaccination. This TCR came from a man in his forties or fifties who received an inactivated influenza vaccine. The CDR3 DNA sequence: TGTGCCAGCAGTAACGGACAGTCCTACAATGAGCAGTTCTTC. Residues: CASSNGQSYNEQFF.